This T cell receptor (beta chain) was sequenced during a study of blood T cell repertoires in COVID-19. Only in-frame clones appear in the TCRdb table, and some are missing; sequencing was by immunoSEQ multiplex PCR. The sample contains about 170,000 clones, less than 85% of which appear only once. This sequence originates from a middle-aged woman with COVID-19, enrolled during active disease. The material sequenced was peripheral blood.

CDR3 nucleotides: TGTGCCAGCAGTAGGAGCGGGGGGGGATACAATGAGCAGTTCTTC. Translating it yields CASSRSGGGYNEQFF. The chain is built from TRBV2 and TRBJ2-1; 10 bases line up with TRBD2. Germline V gene sequence: CDR1 SNHLY, CDR2 FYNNEI. Unmatched junction bases numbered 5, after V lost 5 bases and J lost 4 bases. The CDR3 contains 15 residues.